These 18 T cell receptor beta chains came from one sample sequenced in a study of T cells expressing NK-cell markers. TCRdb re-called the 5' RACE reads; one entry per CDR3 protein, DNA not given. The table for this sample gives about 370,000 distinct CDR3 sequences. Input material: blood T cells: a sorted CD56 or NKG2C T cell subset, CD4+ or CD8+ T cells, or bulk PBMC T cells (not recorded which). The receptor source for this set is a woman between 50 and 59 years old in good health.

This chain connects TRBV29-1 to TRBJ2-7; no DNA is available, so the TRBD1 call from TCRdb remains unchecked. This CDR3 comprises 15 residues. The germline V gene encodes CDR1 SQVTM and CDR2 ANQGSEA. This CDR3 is CSVAVIGQGVGEQYF.

CDR3 region: CASSQLAGVIETQYF. V gene TRBV12-3 or TRBV12-4 combines with J gene TRBJ2-5; TCRdb names TRBD2, which stays unverified in the absence of DNA. The length of the CDR3 is 15 residues.

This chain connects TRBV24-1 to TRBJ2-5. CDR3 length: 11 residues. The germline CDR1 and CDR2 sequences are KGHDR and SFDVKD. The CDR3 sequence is CATSSSETQYF.

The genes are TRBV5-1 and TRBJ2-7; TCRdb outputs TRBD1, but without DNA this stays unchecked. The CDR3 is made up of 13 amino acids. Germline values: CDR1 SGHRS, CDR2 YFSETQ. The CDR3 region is CASSPGQGGEQYF.

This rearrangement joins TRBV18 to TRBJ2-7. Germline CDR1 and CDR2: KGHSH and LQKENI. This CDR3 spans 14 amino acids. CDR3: CASSPVVTDYEQYF.

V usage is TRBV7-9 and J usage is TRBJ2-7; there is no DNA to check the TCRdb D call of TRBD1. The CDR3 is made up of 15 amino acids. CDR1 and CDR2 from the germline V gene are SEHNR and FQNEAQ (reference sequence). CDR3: CASSLVGGTGYEQYF. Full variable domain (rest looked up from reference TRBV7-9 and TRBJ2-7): DTGVSQNPRHKITKRGQNVTFRCDPISEHNRLYWYRQTLGQGPEFLTYFQNEAQLEKSRLLSDRFSAERPKGSFSTLEIQRTEQGDSAMYLCASSLVGGTGYEQYFGPGTRLTVT.

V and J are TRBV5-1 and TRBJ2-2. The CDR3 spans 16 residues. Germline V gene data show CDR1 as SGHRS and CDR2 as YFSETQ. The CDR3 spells CASSLLGSANTGELFF.

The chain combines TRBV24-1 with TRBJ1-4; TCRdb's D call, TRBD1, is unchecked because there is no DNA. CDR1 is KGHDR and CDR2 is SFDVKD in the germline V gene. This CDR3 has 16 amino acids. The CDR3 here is CATSDHTGTGLEKLFF.

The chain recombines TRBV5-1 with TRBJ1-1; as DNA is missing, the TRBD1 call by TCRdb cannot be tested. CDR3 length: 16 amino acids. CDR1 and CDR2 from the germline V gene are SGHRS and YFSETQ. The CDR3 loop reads CASSLGTQWRIAEAFF.

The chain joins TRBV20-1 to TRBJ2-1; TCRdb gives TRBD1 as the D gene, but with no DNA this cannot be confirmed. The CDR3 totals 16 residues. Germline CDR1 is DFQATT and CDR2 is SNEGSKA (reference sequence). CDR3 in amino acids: CSARGSSGTLYNEQFF.

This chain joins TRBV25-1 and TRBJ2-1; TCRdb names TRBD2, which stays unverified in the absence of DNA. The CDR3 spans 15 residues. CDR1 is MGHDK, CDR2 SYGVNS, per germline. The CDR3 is CASSETSGSPREQFF.

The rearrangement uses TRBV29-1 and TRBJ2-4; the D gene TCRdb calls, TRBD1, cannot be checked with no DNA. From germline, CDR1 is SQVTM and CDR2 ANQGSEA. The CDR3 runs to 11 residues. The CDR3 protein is CSVDRGDIQYF.

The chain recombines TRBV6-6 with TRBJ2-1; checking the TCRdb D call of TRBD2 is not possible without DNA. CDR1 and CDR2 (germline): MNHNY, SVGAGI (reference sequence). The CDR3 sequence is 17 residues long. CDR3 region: CASSPHVGALPGNEQFF.

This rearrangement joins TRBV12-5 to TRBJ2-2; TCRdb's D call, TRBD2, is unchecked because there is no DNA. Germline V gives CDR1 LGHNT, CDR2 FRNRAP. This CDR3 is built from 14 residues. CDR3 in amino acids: CASGQLLAIGELFF.

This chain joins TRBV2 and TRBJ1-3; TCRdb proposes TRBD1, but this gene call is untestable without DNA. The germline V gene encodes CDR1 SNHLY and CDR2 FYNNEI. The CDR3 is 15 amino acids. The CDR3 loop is CASGDQGALGNTIYF.

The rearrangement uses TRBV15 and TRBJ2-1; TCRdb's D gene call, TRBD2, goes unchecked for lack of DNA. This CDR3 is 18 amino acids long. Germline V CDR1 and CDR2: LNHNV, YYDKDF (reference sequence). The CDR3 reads CATSREGKTSGLYNEQFF.

The CDR3 loop is CASSPTGLAGAWETQYF. This sequence joins TRBV6-2 or TRBV6-3 and TRBJ2-5; TCRdb reports TRBD2, a call that lacks DNA to check it against. The CDR3 sequence is 17 residues long. In germline, CDR1 is MNHEY, CDR2 SVGEGT.

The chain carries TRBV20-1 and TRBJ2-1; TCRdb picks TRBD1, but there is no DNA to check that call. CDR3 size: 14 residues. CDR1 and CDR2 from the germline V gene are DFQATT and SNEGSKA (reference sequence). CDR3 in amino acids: CSAQGRFSIDEQFF.